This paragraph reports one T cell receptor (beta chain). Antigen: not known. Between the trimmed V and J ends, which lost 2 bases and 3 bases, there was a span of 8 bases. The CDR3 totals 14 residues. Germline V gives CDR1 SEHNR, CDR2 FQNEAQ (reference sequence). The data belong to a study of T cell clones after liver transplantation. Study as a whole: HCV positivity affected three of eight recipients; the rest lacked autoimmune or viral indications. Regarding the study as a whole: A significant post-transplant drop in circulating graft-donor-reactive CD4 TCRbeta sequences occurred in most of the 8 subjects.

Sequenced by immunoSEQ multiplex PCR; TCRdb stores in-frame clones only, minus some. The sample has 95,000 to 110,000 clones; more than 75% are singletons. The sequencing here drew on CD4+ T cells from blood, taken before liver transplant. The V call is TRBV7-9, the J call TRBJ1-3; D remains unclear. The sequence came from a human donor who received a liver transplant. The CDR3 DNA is TGTGCCAGCAGCTTACCGACAAGTGGAAACACCATATATTTT. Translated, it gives CASSLPTSGNTIYF.